The clone carrying this T cell receptor beta chain was detected once. Its target is not known. TCRdb itself ran the reads through MiXCR, one entry per CDR3 protein. Here the sample spans about 300,000 distinct CDR3 sequences, roughly 23% being singletons. The CDR3 is 14 residues long. The germline gives CDR1 LNHNV, CDR2 YYDKDF (reference sequence). Trimming at V came to 8 bases and at J to 3 bases, leaving 3 bases not matched to a gene. These data are taken from a study of T cell repertoires in cytomegalovirus infection. About the study: Public TCR beta signature analysis indicated the presence of both CMV infection and matching HLA type. General study findings and limits: CMV-specific TCR beta clonotypes restricted by HLA-C were the ones dominating the ex vivo response.

The sample taken for sequencing was PBMCs. The sequence was collected from a human donor in good health (CMV status not recorded). Some clones in this sample may be carry-over from other donors' samples. V gene TRBV15 combines with J gene TRBJ1-6, with 8 bases identical to TRBD1. CDR3 nucleotides: TGTGCCACCCGGGACAGGAGCTATAATTCACCCCTCCACTTT. Its translation: CATRDRSYNSPLHF. Supplemented by reference TRBV15 and TRBJ1-6, the full variable domain reads DAMVIQNPRYQVTQFGKPVTLSCSQTLNHNVMYWYQQKSSQAPKLLFHYYDKDFNNEADTPDNFQSRRPNTSFCFLDIRSPGLGDTAMYLCATRDRSYNSPLHFGNGTRLTVT.